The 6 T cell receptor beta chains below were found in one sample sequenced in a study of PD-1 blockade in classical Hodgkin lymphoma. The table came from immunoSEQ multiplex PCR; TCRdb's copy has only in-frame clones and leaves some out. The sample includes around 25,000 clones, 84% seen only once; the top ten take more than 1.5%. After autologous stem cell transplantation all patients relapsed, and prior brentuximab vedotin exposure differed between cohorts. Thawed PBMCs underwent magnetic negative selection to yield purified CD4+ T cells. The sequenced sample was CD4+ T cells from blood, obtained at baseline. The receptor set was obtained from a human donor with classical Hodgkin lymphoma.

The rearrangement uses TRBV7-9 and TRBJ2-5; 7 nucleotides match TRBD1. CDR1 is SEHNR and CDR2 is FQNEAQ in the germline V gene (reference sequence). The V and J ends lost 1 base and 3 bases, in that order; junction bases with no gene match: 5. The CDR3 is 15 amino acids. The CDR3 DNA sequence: TGTGCCAGCAGCTTAGGTGTAACAGGGGAAGAGACCCAGTACTTC. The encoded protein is CASSLGVTGEETQYF.

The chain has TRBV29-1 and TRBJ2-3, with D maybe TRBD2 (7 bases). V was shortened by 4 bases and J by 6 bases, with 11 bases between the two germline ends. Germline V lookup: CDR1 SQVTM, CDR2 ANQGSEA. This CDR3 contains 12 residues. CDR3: CSVGGGQDTQYF. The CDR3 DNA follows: TGCAGCGTTGGGGGGGGCCAGGATACGCAGTATTTT.

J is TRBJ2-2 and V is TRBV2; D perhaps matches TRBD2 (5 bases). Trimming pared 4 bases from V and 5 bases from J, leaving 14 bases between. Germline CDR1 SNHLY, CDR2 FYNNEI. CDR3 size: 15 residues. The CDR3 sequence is CASSAGLRGTGELFF. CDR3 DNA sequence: TGTGCCAGCAGTGCGGGCCTTCGGGGTACCGGGGAGCTGTTTTTT.

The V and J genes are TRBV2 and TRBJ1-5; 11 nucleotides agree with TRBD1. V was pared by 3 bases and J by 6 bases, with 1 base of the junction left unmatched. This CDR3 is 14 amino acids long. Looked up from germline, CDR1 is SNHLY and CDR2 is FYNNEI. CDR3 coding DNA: TGTGCCAGCAGTGATGGGACAGGGGGTCAGCCCCAGCATTTT. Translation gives CASSDGTGGQPQHF.

CDR3 in amino acids: CASGGGLFYEQYF. CDR3 sequence (DNA): TGTGCCAGCGGGGGGGGACTATTCTACGAGCAGTACTTC. The genes are TRBV2 and TRBJ2-7; 7 nucleotides align to TRBD2. Germline V CDR1 and CDR2: SNHLY, FYNNEI. V lost 8 bases and J lost 3; bases outside the gene matches: 7. The CDR3 runs to 13 residues.

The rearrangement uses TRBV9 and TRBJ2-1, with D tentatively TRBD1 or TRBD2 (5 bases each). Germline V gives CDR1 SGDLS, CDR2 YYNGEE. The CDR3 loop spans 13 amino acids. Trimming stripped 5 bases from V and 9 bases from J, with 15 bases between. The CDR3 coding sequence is TGTGCCAGCAGGAGGGGTACCTTAGGTGAGCAGTTCTTC. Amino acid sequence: CASRRGTLGEQFF.